These 19 T cell receptor beta chains originate from one sample sequenced in a study of cytomegalovirus exposure and HLA in healthy donors. PCR involved 60 Vbeta and 13 Jbeta primers. Profiled with immunoSEQ multiplex PCR; TCRdb holds only in-frame clones, not every one. The table lists under 100,000 clones, nearly 70% of them singletons. The material sequenced was PBMCs. The receptors shown here come from a woman between 45 and 65 years old in good health and CMV-seropositive.

By share, this clone ranks as large. The gene calls are TRBV11-3 and TRBJ2-1, with D possibly TRBD2 on 7 matching bases. V shed 5 bases and J shed 4 bases, with 15 bases lying between them. The CDR3 contains 15 residues. CDR1 and CDR2 (germline): SGHNT, YENEEA. CDR3 coding DNA: TGTGCCAGCAGCCCCACCGGGGGGCGATACAATGAGCAGTTCTTC. As protein: CASSPTGGRYNEQFF.

V is TRBV29-1 and J is TRBJ1-1; D is uncertain. The CDR3 contains 10 residues. The germline V gene has CDR1 SQVTM and CDR2 ANQGSEA. CDR3 protein: CTTTDTEAFF. The CDR3 DNA is TGCACCACCACTGACACTGAAGCTTTCTTT.

The chain links TRBV6-5 to TRBJ2-1; 8 bases fit TRBD1. In germline, CDR1 is MNHEY, CDR2 SVGAGI. The CDR3 spans 14 residues. With 5 bases clipped from V and 6 bases from J, the junction kept 6 bases outside the gene matches. The CDR3 bases are TGTGCCAGCAGTCCCCAGGGGGCGCGCAATGAGCAGTTCTTC. This codes for CASSPQGARNEQFF.

The V gene is TRBV11-1, the J gene TRBJ2-7; 10 bases are a match to TRBD2. CDR1 is SGHAT and CDR2 is FQDESV in the germline V gene (reference sequence). The CDR3 covers 15 residues. The J segment lost 4 bases and the V segment lost 6 bases, leaving 9 bases of the junction unmatched. Here the CDR3 DNA reads TGTGCCAGCAGTCTCAGACTAGCGGGTGGATACGAGCAGTACTTC. Translating it yields CASSLRLAGGYEQYF.

This chain joins TRBV9 and TRBJ2-1, with TRBD2 as a possible D gene (6 bases). Germline V gene data show CDR1 as SGDLS and CDR2 as YYNGEE. The CDR3 has 16 residues. Trimming cost V 0 bases and J 2 bases, with 12 bases left between them. As DNA, the CDR3 is TGTGCCAGCAGCGTAGCTAATAGCGGTGCCTACAATGAGCAGTTCTTC. This codes for CASSVANSGAYNEQFF. Complete variable domain (other parts from reference TRBV9 and TRBJ2-1): DSGVTQTPKHLITATGQRVTLRCSPRSGDLSVYWYQQSLDQGLQFLIQYYNGEERAKGNILERFSAQQFPDLHSELNLSSLELGDSALYFCASSVANSGAYNEQFFGPGTRLTVL.

The rearrangement joins TRBV28 to TRBJ2-5; D possibly corresponds to TRBD1 (6 bases). The length of the CDR3 is 16 residues. V was shortened by 5 bases and J by 7 bases, with 23 bases between the two germline ends. Germline V gene data show CDR1 as MDHEN and CDR2 as SYDVKM. The CDR3 nucleotides are TGTGCCAGCAGTCCTATCCAGACAGGCCCGGGATGGACCCAGTACTTC. Its translation is CASSPIQTGPGWTQYF.

V and J are TRBV2 and TRBJ2-5; TRBD1 matches at 9 bases. The CDR3 extends over 14 amino acids. V lost 4 bases, J lost 2 bases, and 2 bases stayed unmatched. Germline V CDR1 and CDR2: SNHLY, FYNNEI. The CDR3 DNA reads as TGTGCCAGCAGTGGACAGGGGGGACAAGAGACCCAGTACTTC. Protein product: CASSGQGGQETQYF.

The J gene is TRBJ2-1, the V gene TRBV4-3; 13 nucleotides line up with TRBD2. The V and J ends lost 6 bases and 7 bases, in that order; junction bases with no gene match: 0. Germline V lookup: CDR1 LGHNA, CDR2 YSLEER. The CDR3 runs to 13 residues. This CDR3 reads CASRLAGGNEQFF. CDR3 bases: TGCGCCAGCAGACTAGCGGGAGGGAATGAGCAGTTCTTC.

The rearrangement links TRBV6-5 to TRBJ1-5; TRBD1 might be the D (6 bases). This CDR3 is 15 amino acids long. Per the germline V gene, CDR1 is MNHEY and CDR2 is SVGAGI. V was shortened by 5 bases and J by 4 bases, with 15 bases between the two germline ends. The CDR3 loop reads CASSPQGTENQPQHF. The CDR3 nucleotides read TGTGCCAGCAGTCCCCAGGGGACCGAGAATCAGCCCCAGCATTTT.

The chain has TRBV5-4 and TRBJ2-1; D remains unclear. V lost 1 base and J lost 10, with 9 bases in between. The germline CDR1 and CDR2 sequences are SGHNT and YYREEE (reference sequence). The CDR3 runs to 12 residues. DNA for the CDR3: TGTGCCAGCAGCTTGTTCGGGTGGGAGCAGTTCTTC. Its protein product is CASSLFGWEQFF.

The rearrangement uses TRBV2 and TRBJ2-5; 7 bases match TRBD1. The CDR3 totals 13 residues. Per the germline V gene, CDR1 is SNHLY and CDR2 is FYNNEI. Trimming removed 6 bases from V and 5 bases from J; junction bases left unmatched: 6. CDR3 amino acids: CASRDRVGETQYF. The CDR3 bases are TGTGCCAGCAGAGACAGGGTCGGGGAGACCCAGTACTTC.

The chain links TRBV6-6 to TRBJ2-1, with 9 nucleotides matching TRBD2. The trim removed 8 bases at V and 3 bases at J, leaving 5 bases unmatched. CDR3 size: 14 residues. Germline CDR1 is MNHNY and CDR2 is SVGAGI (reference sequence). CDR3 in DNA: TGTGCCAGCGCCAGGACTAGCGACTACAATGAGCAGTTCTTC. Translation: CASARTSDYNEQFF.

Note on this clone: The same CDR3 is also encoded by other DNA sequences in this sample. CDR3 region: CASSGEAINYEQYF. The CDR3 DNA sequence: TGTGCCAGCTCTGGGGAGGCGATTAACTACGAGCAGTACTTC. The chain couples TRBV11-2 to TRBJ2-7, with D maybe TRBD2 (6 bases). Germline CDR1 SGHAT, CDR2 FQNNGV. This CDR3 comprises 14 residues. V was trimmed by 8 bases and J by 3 bases, leaving 17 bases between them. Full variable domain (outside the CDR3, taken from reference TRBV11-2 and TRBJ2-7): EAGVAQSPRYKIIEKRQSVAFWCNPISGHATLYWYQQILGQGPKLLIQFQNNGVVDDSQLPKDRFSAERLKGVDSTLKIQPAKLEDSAVYLCASSGEAINYEQYFGPGTRLTVT.

The V and J genes are TRBV28 and TRBJ2-5, with D perhaps matching TRBD2 (6 bases). CDR3 length equals 14 residues. Deletions cut 2 bases from V and 2 bases from J, with 9 bases between. Germline V gene lookup returns CDR1 MDHEN and CDR2 SYDVKM. CDR3 DNA sequence: TGTGCCAGCAGTTTAATAGGGAGGCAAGAGACCCAGTACTTC. Amino acids: CASSLIGRQETQYF. Full variable domain (outside the CDR3, taken from reference TRBV28 and TRBJ2-5): DVKVTQSSRYLVKRTGEKVFLECVQDMDHENMFWYRQDPGLGLRLIYFSYDVKMKEKGDIPEGYSVSREKKERFSLILESASTNQTSMYLCASSLIGRQETQYFGPGTRLLVL.

This clone was picked up a small number of times. The chain is built from TRBV6-5 and TRBJ1-2; possible D gene TRBD1, 6 bases. The CDR3 length is 15 residues. Trimming shortened V by 6 bases and J by 6 bases, and 20 bases separated the two germline ends. In germline, CDR1 is MNHEY, CDR2 SVGAGI. The CDR3 DNA reads as TGTGCCAGCAGCTACGCCTTTAGGGGGTCAGATGGCTACACCTTC. Amino acids: CASSYAFRGSDGYTF.

V and J are TRBV4-3 and TRBJ1-1; D uncertain. The CDR3 covers 14 residues. Germline-derived CDR1 and CDR2 are LGHNA and YSLEER. V gave up 1 base and J gave up 1 base, with 7 bases separating them. The CDR3 DNA sequence: TGCGCCAGCAGCCAAGCTGTAGCGAACACTGAAGCTTTCTTT. The encoded protein is CASSQAVANTEAFF.

The chain carries TRBV4-1 and TRBJ2-7; D perhaps matches TRBD1 (6 bases). The germline gives CDR1 MGHRA, CDR2 YSYEKL. Trimming took 1 base from V and 2 from J, leaving 9 bases between them. The CDR3 extends over 14 amino acids. CDR3 amino acids: CASSQGTVAYEQYF. DNA of the CDR3: TGCGCCAGCAGCCAAGGGACAGTGGCCTACGAGCAGTACTTC.

The V and J genes are TRBV19 and TRBJ1-1, with TRBD1 as a possible D gene (6 bases). V was pared by 4 bases and J by 0 bases, with 9 bases between. The V gene's germline CDR1 is LNHDA and CDR2 SQIVND (reference sequence). This CDR3 contains 14 residues. The CDR3 spells CASSTGDMNTEAFF. DNA of the CDR3: TGTGCCAGTAGTACCGGGGACATGAACACTGAAGCTTTCTTT.

The rearrangement uses TRBV6-5 and TRBJ1-4; D is unresolved. The CDR3 runs 14 residues. Deletions cut 6 bases from V and 6 bases from J, with 14 bases between. Germline V gene data show CDR1 as MNHEY and CDR2 as SVGAGI. CDR3 residues: CASSLGREYEKLFF. The CDR3 DNA reads as TGTGCCAGCAGCCTCGGAAGGGAGTATGAAAAACTGTTTTTT.